These 6 T cell receptor beta chains were sequenced from one sample in a study of graft-versus-host responses after intestinal transplantation. Once graft tissue had been processed, intraepithelial and lamina propria lymphocytes were released. Using immunoSEQ multiplex PCR, the repertoire was profiled, and TCRdb retains in-frame clones only, with some absent. The table lists about 60,000 clones, 89% of them singletons. Sequences were derived from ileum tissue, sampled 350 to 400 days after transplant. Receptor source: a human patient who received an intestinal transplant, so some T cells may come from the graft donor.

The rearrangement uses TRBV19 and TRBJ1-4, with TRBD1 as a possible D gene (6 bases). The CDR3 is made up of 14 amino acids. The V end lost 4 bases, the J end lost 4 bases, and 10 bases lay between the germline ends. The germline gives CDR1 LNHDA, CDR2 SQIVND (reference sequence). CDR3 sequence reads: CASSKTGSNEKLFF. The CDR3 DNA reads as TGTGCCAGTAGTAAAACAGGGAGTAATGAAAAACTGTTTTTT. The full variable domain, its missing parts supplied by reference TRBV19 and TRBJ1-4, is DGGITQSPKYLFRKEGQNVTLSCEQNLNHDAMYWYRQDPGQGLRLIYYSQIVNDFQKGDIAEGYSVSREKKESFPLTVTSAQKNPTAFYLCASSKTGSNEKLFFGSGTQLSVL.

The rearrangement uses TRBV23-1 and TRBJ2-2; TRBD1 matches 8 bases. TRBV23-1 is marked as an open reading frame, function uncertain. The CDR3 is 19 amino acids. The J segment lost 8 bases and the V segment lost 6 bases, leaving 23 bases of the junction unmatched. The CDR3: CASRPKPQGAPSSKGELFF. Written as DNA, the CDR3 is TGCGCCAGCAGACCTAAACCTCAGGGGGCCCCTTCGTCCAAAGGGGAGCTGTTTTTT.

This chain joins TRBV9 and TRBJ2-7, with D possibly TRBD2 on 7 matching bases. The length of the CDR3 is 16 residues. CDR1 SGDLS and CDR2 YYNGEE come from the germline V gene. Trimming left V 0 bases short and J 3 bases short, with 16 bases between. The CDR3 protein is CASSVGGAGAYYEQYF. Here the CDR3 DNA reads TGTGCCAGCAGCGTAGGCGGTGCGGGGGCCTACTACGAGCAGTACTTC.

The chain carries TRBV6-5 and TRBJ1-5; no clear D gene. Germline assignment: CDR1 MNHEY and CDR2 SVGAGI. Trimming removed 0 bases from V and 2 bases from J, with 2 bases in between. The CDR3 loop spans 13 amino acids. The CDR3 nucleotides are TGTGCCAGCAGTTACTCACGCAATCAGCCCCAGCATTTT. It is translated as CASSYSRNQPQHF.

The chain is built from TRBV27 and TRBJ1-1, with 9 bases that match TRBD1. The CDR3 extends over 14 amino acids. The trim removed 5 bases at V and 4 bases at J, leaving 5 bases unmatched. The germline gives CDR1 MNHEY, CDR2 SMNVEV (reference sequence). As DNA, the CDR3 is TGTGCCAGCAGTCTCGGACAGGGGACCACTGAAGCTTTCTTT. Its translation is CASSLGQGTTEAFF.

The rearrangement joins TRBV11-1 to TRBJ2-1; D not resolved. The CDR3 consists of 13 residues. Germline loops: CDR1 SGHAT, CDR2 FQDESV (reference sequence). Between the trimmed V and J ends, which lost 4 bases and 6 bases, there was a span of 10 bases. CDR3 region: CASSSVPINEQFF. For the CDR3, the DNA is TGTGCCAGCAGCTCTGTCCCCATCAATGAGCAGTTCTTC.